This entry lists 21 T cell receptor beta chains sequenced from one sample in a study of blood T cell repertoires in COVID-19. Profiling relied on immunoSEQ multiplex PCR, and the TCRdb table lists in-frame clones only, not all of them. The data contain fewer than 400,000 clones, 90% of them singletons. The material sequenced was PBMCs or T cells enriched from blood (not recorded which). The receptors derive from a woman in her 30s who had been exposed to COVID-19.

This chain connects TRBV20-1 to TRBJ2-5; a possible D gene is TRBD2 (6 bases). V was clipped by 6 bases and J by 2 bases, with 25 bases between them. The CDR3 spans 17 residues. Germline V CDR1 and CDR2: DFQATT, SNEGSKA (reference sequence). The CDR3 reads CSASLSRLARKQETQYF. In nucleotides, the CDR3 is TGCAGTGCCAGTCTGAGTAGGCTAGCGCGGAAACAAGAGACCCAGTACTTC.

The chain recombines TRBV5-6 with TRBJ2-7; D call uncertain. The CDR3 loop spans 15 amino acids. Germline V lookup: CDR1 SGHDT, CDR2 YYEEEE. The ends were cut back, 1 base at V and 0 bases at J, with 11 bases in the middle. The CDR3 DNA reads as TGTGCCAGCAGCTTGTTTATGTTAGTCTCCTACGAGCAGTACTTC. It specifies CASSLFMLVSYEQYF. Full variable domain (rest looked up from reference TRBV5-6 and TRBJ2-7): DAGVTQSPTHLIKTRGQQVTLRCSPKSGHDTVSWYQQALGQGPQFIFQYYEEEERQRGNFPDRFSGHQFPNYSSELNVNALLLGDSALYLCASSLFMLVSYEQYFGPGTRLTVT.

Notes on this clone: Other DNA sequences of this sample code for an identical CDR3. The chain links TRBV19 to TRBJ2-7; TRBD2 is a possible D gene (7 bases). The CDR3 is made up of 14 amino acids. Trimming shortened V by 1 base and J by 4 bases, and 11 bases separated the two germline ends. Germline V lookup: CDR1 LNHDA, CDR2 SQIVND (reference sequence). CDR3 protein: CASSIGRGAYEQYF. The CDR3 DNA is TGTGCCAGTAGTATAGGACGGGGGGCATACGAGCAGTACTTC.

The chain combines TRBV9 with TRBJ1-1, with TRBD1 matching 8 bases. Germline trimming cut 4 bases from V and 1 base from J; bases unmatched to any gene: 3. The CDR3 spans 14 residues. Germline lookup yields CDR1 SGDLS and CDR2 YYNGEE. The CDR3 reads CASSSRGRNTEAFF. In DNA, the CDR3 is TGTGCCAGCAGCTCCAGGGGGCGGAACACTGAAGCTTTCTTT.

The rearrangement uses TRBV13 and TRBJ1-3, with 9 bases lining up with TRBD1. From germline, CDR1 is PRHDT and CDR2 FYEKMQ (reference sequence). With V trimmed by 5 bases and J by 7 bases, 9 bases remained unmatched. The CDR3 has 15 amino acids. CDR3 loop: CASSARTGAENTIYF. The CDR3 region has the DNA TGTGCCAGCAGCGCAAGGACAGGGGCAGAGAACACCATATATTTT.

The J gene is TRBJ2-7, the V gene TRBV7-6; D is perhaps TRBD1 (6 bases). Germline CDR1 is SGHVS and CDR2 is FNYEAQ. The CDR3 loop spans 16 amino acids. The germline V and J ends were trimmed by 5 bases and 4 bases, with 21 bases remaining between them. CDR3: CASSRQAGQGAYEQYF. CDR3 coding DNA: TGTGCCAGCAGCCGACAGGCAGGTCAGGGAGCTTACGAGCAGTACTTC.

The chain joins TRBV6-5 to TRBJ1-2; D might be TRBD1 (5 bases). CDR1 and CDR2 from the germline V gene are MNHEY and SVGAGI. V dropped 6 bases and J dropped 8 bases, with 16 bases sitting between them. This CDR3 contains 13 residues. For the CDR3, the DNA is TGTGCCAGCAGGGGGGAGGGGAGGGGAGGCTACACCTTC. Its protein product is CASRGEGRGGYTF.

The J gene is TRBJ1-1, the V gene TRBV7-6, with D unresolved. The CDR3 runs to 13 residues. Trimming left V 1 base short and J 1 base short, with 4 bases between. Germline CDR1 reads SGHVS; CDR2 reads FNYEAQ. The CDR3 sequence is CASSLEQNTEAFF. DNA of the CDR3: TGTGCCAGCAGCTTAGAACAGAACACTGAAGCTTTCTTT.

This clone was seen a single time. This rearrangement joins TRBV6-5 to TRBJ1-1, with 11 nucleotides matching TRBD1. The trim removed 6 bases at V and 7 bases at J, leaving 4 bases unmatched. CDR1 and CDR2 (germline): MNHEY, SVGAGI. This CDR3 spans 13 amino acids. The DNA of the CDR3 is TGTGCCAGCAGGACGGGACAGGGGGTTGAAGCTTTCTTT. Translation: CASRTGQGVEAFF.

This clone was found a few times. The rearrangement uses TRBV2 and TRBJ2-7, with TRBD2 matching over 11 bases. Germline trimming cut 4 bases from V and 4 bases from J; bases unmatched to any gene: 3. Germline loops: CDR1 SNHLY, CDR2 FYNNEI. CDR3 size: 14 residues. The CDR3 coding sequence is TGTGCCAGCAGTGTTAGCGGGGGGGCATACGAGCAGTACTTC. Encoded protein: CASSVSGGAYEQYF.

Here the CDR3 DNA reads TGTGCCAGTAGGGAGGTGGGGGCTCAGGGTGAGCAGTTCTTC. Protein: CASREVGAQGEQFF. The chain recombines TRBV19 with TRBJ2-1; weak D call: TRBD1 (6 bases). Trimming pared 6 bases from V and 9 bases from J, leaving 18 bases between. Germline V gene sequence: CDR1 LNHDA, CDR2 SQIVND (reference sequence). CDR3 length equals 14 residues.

The rearrangement links TRBV7-2 to TRBJ1-1; 7 bases fit TRBD1. V trimming: 7 bases; J trimming: 4 bases; junction bases outside the gene matches: 9. This CDR3 comprises 14 residues. Germline values: CDR1 SGHTA, CDR2 FQGNSA. In nucleotides, the CDR3 is TGTGCCAGCACCCCGGGACAGTGGCCCACTGAAGCTTTCTTT. It is translated as CASTPGQWPTEAFF.

The chain joins TRBV2 to TRBJ2-3, with 10 nucleotides matching TRBD2. The ends lost 3 bases at V and 4 bases at J; junction bases unmatched: 7. CDR3 length: 16 residues. Germline V lookup: CDR1 SNHLY, CDR2 FYNNEI. In DNA, the CDR3 is TGTGCCAGCAGTGAGGGACTAGCGAGAGGTGCAGATACGCAGTATTTT. Encoded protein: CASSEGLARGADTQYF.

V and J are TRBV2 and TRBJ1-1; 8 bases map to TRBD1. The CDR3 is 14 residues long. Germline V gene sequence: CDR1 SNHLY, CDR2 FYNNEI. V lost 8 bases to trimming and J lost 1 base; unmatched junction nucleotides: 6. Here the CDR3 reads CASPSGGRNTEAFF. The CDR3 DNA follows: TGTGCCAGCCCTTCAGGGGGCCGGAACACTGAAGCTTTCTTT.

This clone was recorded only once. The chain combines TRBV5-5 with TRBJ2-7; no reliable D call. Germline values: CDR1 SGHKS, CDR2 YYEKEE (reference sequence). V was cut by 4 bases and J by 2 bases, with 16 bases left in between. The CDR3 is 15 residues long. CDR3 DNA: TGTGCCAGCAGCCGCGACTTTCGCCTTACCTACGAGCAGTACTTC. It codes for CASSRDFRLTYEQYF. The full variable domain, completed using reference TRBV5-5 and TRBJ2-7, is DAGVTQSPTHLIKTRGQQVTLRCSPISGHKSVSWYQQVLGQGPQFIFQYYEKEERGRGNFPDRFSARQFPNYSSELNVNALLLGDSALYLCASSRDFRLTYEQYFGPGTRLTVT.

The chain carries TRBV7-7 and TRBJ2-1; tentatively, D is TRBD1 (6 bases). The germline V and J ends were trimmed by 4 bases and 10 bases, with 14 bases remaining between them. This CDR3 is 13 amino acids long. The germline gives CDR1 SSHAT, CDR2 FNYEAQ (reference sequence). CDR3 nucleotides: TGTGCCAGCAGCTCCCAGACAGGCTTGGAGCAGTTCTTC. Its translation: CASSSQTGLEQFF.

The CDR3 bases are TGTGCCAGCAGCCAGGGACTAGCGGGGGGGATAATGTTCAATGAGCAGTTCTTC. The encoded protein is CASSQGLAGGIMFNEQFF. The V call is TRBV3-1 (or the pseudogene TRBV3-2), the J call TRBJ2-1, with 16 nucleotides matching TRBD2. The junction had 8 bases not matched to a gene; V was cut back by 3 bases and J by 6 bases. Germline V gives CDR1 LGHDT, CDR2 YNNKEL (reference sequence). There are 18 residues in the CDR3.

V usage is TRBV10-3 and J usage is TRBJ2-1; TRBD2 agrees at 8 bases. The germline V gene encodes CDR1 ENHRY and CDR2 SYGVKD. This CDR3 is built from 15 residues. V was clipped by 3 bases and J by 6 bases; unmatched bases: 7. CDR3 sequence reads: CAISDGGGLGNEQFF. In nucleotides, the CDR3 is TGTGCCATCAGTGACGGGGGGGGCCTAGGCAATGAGCAGTTCTTC.

The chain couples TRBV7-9 to TRBJ1-1; D uncertain. Germline assignment: CDR1 SEHNR and CDR2 FQNEAQ (reference sequence). This CDR3 region has 15 residues. V was clipped by 1 base and J by 5 bases, with 14 bases between them. Written as DNA, the CDR3 is TGTGCCAGCAGCTTAGGGGTCCCTGAGGGAACTGAAGCTTTCTTT. The encoded protein is CASSLGVPEGTEAFF.

This chain uses TRBV19 with TRBJ2-7; 7 bases map to TRBD1. Germline CDR1 LNHDA, CDR2 SQIVND (reference sequence). The V gene end was trimmed by 1 base and the J gene end by 0 bases; junction bases not matched to a gene: 3. This CDR3 region has 15 residues. The CDR3 protein is CASSIGQGFSYEQYF. DNA of the CDR3: TGTGCCAGTAGTATAGGACAGGGTTTCTCCTACGAGCAGTACTTC.

This clone was counted a single time. V and J are TRBV6-5 and TRBJ1-3; no reliable D call. The V end was cut by 2 bases, the J end by 0 bases, with 8 bases between. The germline V gene has CDR1 MNHEY and CDR2 SVGAGI. The CDR3 totals 15 residues. CDR3 in amino acids: CASSYRSGSGNTIYF. The CDR3, as DNA: TGTGCCAGCAGTTACAGGAGTGGCTCTGGAAACACCATATATTTT.